A single sample gave rise to the 8 T cell receptor beta chains below, sequenced in a study of cytomegalovirus exposure and HLA in healthy donors. Only in-frame clones appear in the TCRdb table, and some are missing; sequencing was by immunoSEQ multiplex PCR. The sample contains 150,000 to 200,000 clones, around nine tenths of which appear only once. The source material was PBMCs. The receptors here all came from a woman between 18 and 30 years old in good health and CMV-seropositive.

This clone was picked up a small number of times. The rearrangement links TRBV10-1 to TRBJ2-7, with D perhaps matching TRBD1 (6 bases). The CDR3 contains 13 residues. The V and J ends lost 6 bases and 2 bases respectively, with 11 bases between them. Germline assignment: CDR1 WNHNN and CDR2 SYGVQD (reference sequence). CDR3 region: CASSGQTTYEQYF. CDR3 nucleotide sequence: TGCGCCAGCAGCGGACAGACAACCTACGAGCAGTACTTC.

The chain carries TRBV4-1 and TRBJ1-2; the D is unclear. This CDR3 has 16 amino acids. V was trimmed by 2 bases and J by 2 bases, leaving 15 bases between them. CDR1 is MGHRA and CDR2 is YSYEKL in the germline V gene. The CDR3 nucleotides are TGCGCCAGCAGCCAATTCACTGGGCAGCAAAACTATGGCTACACCTTC. This gives the protein CASSQFTGQQNYGYTF.

The J gene is TRBJ2-2, the V gene TRBV11-2; 8 bases align to TRBD1. The CDR3 is made up of 14 amino acids. Germline assignment: CDR1 SGHAT and CDR2 FQNNGV. Trimming took 3 bases from V and 6 from J; bases not matched to a gene: 3. CDR3 in DNA: TGTGCCAGCAGCTTTTCAGGGGGCCCCGGGGAGCTGTTTTTT. This codes for CASSFSGGPGELFF.

The gene calls are TRBV18 and TRBJ1-1; D possibly corresponds to TRBD1 (5 bases). Germline CDR1 KGHSH, CDR2 LQKENI. The CDR3 totals 13 residues. V was cut by 8 bases and J by 3 bases, with 13 bases left in between. In DNA, the CDR3 is TGTGCCAGCCTTAATCGGGGGGACACTGAAGCTTTCTTT. Its translation: CASLNRGDTEAFF.

J is TRBJ2-7 and V is TRBV6-5, with 9 bases identical to TRBD1. Per germline, CDR1 MNHEY and CDR2 SVGAGI. This CDR3 spans 12 amino acids. The J segment lost 3 bases and the V segment lost 6 bases, leaving 0 bases of the junction unmatched. The CDR3 DNA is TGTGCCAGCAGGACAGGGGGCTACGAGCAGTACTTC. It is translated as CASRTGGYEQYF.

The chain links TRBV25-1 to TRBJ1-2, with TRBD1 identical over 10 bases. The ends lost 1 base at V and 7 bases at J; junction bases unmatched: 3. The CDR3 runs to 14 residues. Germline V lookup: CDR1 MGHDK, CDR2 SYGVNS. This chain's CDR3 is CASSEFGTGVGYTF. CDR3 nucleotide sequence: TGTGCCAGCAGTGAATTTGGGACAGGGGTTGGCTACACCTTC.

This chain links TRBV14 with TRBJ2-5; D remains unclear. In germline, CDR1 is SGHDN, CDR2 FVKESK. The CDR3 runs to 13 residues. Deletions cut 3 bases from V and 2 bases from J, with 7 bases between. CDR3 amino acids: CASSQRRQETQYF. In nucleotides, the CDR3 is TGTGCCAGCAGCCAGCGGAGACAAGAGACCCAGTACTTC. Drawing the rest from reference TRBV14 and TRBJ2-5, the complete variable domain is EAGVTQFPSHSVIEKGQTVTLRCDPISGHDNLYWYRRVMGKEIKFLLHFVKESKQDESGMPNNRFLAERTGGTYSTLKVQPAELEDSGVYFCASSQRRQETQYFGPGTRLLVL.

V is TRBV6-6 and J is TRBJ2-7; 9 bases line up with TRBD2. V shed 7 bases and J 2 bases; nucleotides not matched to a gene: 9. Germline V gene data show CDR1 as MNHNY and CDR2 as SVGAGI (reference sequence). The CDR3 spans 15 residues. The DNA for the CDR3 is TGTGCCAGCACCCACGGGGTAGCGGGGGCCTACGAGCAGTACTTC. It encodes CASTHGVAGAYEQYF.